A single sample gave rise to the 17 T cell receptor beta chains below, sequenced in a study of shared clonotypes between healthy human individuals. Here immunoSEQ multiplex PCR was the method, and the copy in TCRdb shows in-frame clones only, minus some. The sample has about a million clones; around three quarters are singletons. Input material: memory CD4+ T cells from PBMCs. The sample's subset: CD45RA-negative fraction. The receptor source for this set is a man aged 18-30 years in good health. Some clones in this sample may be carry-over from other donors' samples.

This chain joins TRBV9 and TRBJ2-2; D possibly matches TRBD1 or TRBD2 (5 bases each). The germline V and J ends were trimmed by 0 bases and 2 bases, with 14 bases remaining between them. CDR3 length equals 17 residues. Germline-derived CDR1 and CDR2 are SGDLS and YYNGEE. The CDR3 DNA reads TGTGCCAGCAGCGTAGCTGTAGGGACCTTTAACACCGGGGAGCTGTTTTTT. Amino acids: CASSVAVGTFNTGELFF.

The CDR3 nucleotides read TGTGCCAGCTCACTGGGACAGGGGGCCGCAGATACGCAGTATTTT. Its translation: CASSLGQGAADTQYF. The chain is built from TRBV18 and TRBJ2-3; 12 bases are shared with TRBD1. Germline loops: CDR1 KGHSH, CDR2 LQKENI. V dropped 4 bases and J dropped 4; count of bases not matched to a gene: 3. This CDR3 has 15 residues.

This clone was counted between two and nine times. V and J are TRBV11-2 and TRBJ2-1, with a tentative D call TRBD2 (6 bases). The V end was cut by 6 bases, the J end by 11 bases, with 20 bases between. The germline V gene has CDR1 SGHAT and CDR2 FQNNGV. The CDR3 consists of 14 residues. CDR3 sequence reads: CASRNPGGAYKQFF. The CDR3 region has the DNA TGTGCCAGCAGAAACCCCGGGGGAGCGTACAAGCAGTTCTTC.

In this sample, this clone turned up a few times. The rearrangement uses TRBV30 and TRBJ1-2, with a weak D call TRBD1 (6 bases). The CDR3 has 10 residues. Looked up from germline, CDR1 is GTSNPN and CDR2 is SVGIG (reference sequence). Trimming stripped 6 bases from V and 8 bases from J, with 10 bases between. The chain's CDR3 is CACEQGGYTF. In nucleotides, the CDR3 is TGTGCCTGCGAACAGGGAGGCTACACCTTC.

J is TRBJ2-4 and V is TRBV7-8, with 7 bases fitting TRBD2. V gave up 5 bases and J gave up 7 bases; unmatched junction bases: 14. Per germline, CDR1 SGHVS and CDR2 FQNEAQ. The CDR3 loop spans 16 amino acids. The CDR3 region is CASSLPGASGVNIQYF. The DNA of the CDR3 is TGTGCCAGCAGCCTCCCTGGGGCGAGCGGGGTCAACATTCAGTACTTC.

The chain has TRBV14 and TRBJ1-1; no clear D. The germline V gene encodes CDR1 SGHDN and CDR2 FVKESK. V lost 4 bases, J lost 1 base, and 16 bases lay in between. There are 16 residues in the CDR3. CDR3 protein: CASSLKRGFRNTEAFF. The DNA of the CDR3 is TGTGCCAGCAGCCTCAAACGGGGATTCAGGAACACTGAAGCTTTCTTT.

The rearrangement joins TRBV12-1 to TRBJ1-5. TRBV12-1 is listed as a pseudogene. The length of the CDR3 is 17 residues. As DNA, the CDR3 is TGTGCCAACCCGCGCGGGGGCAGGGGCCTATGGGGTCAGCCCCAGCATTTT. This encodes CANPRGGRGLWGQPQHF.

V usage is TRBV5-1 and J usage is TRBJ2-5; D is perhaps TRBD1 (6 bases). The CDR3 is 17 residues long. The V end lost 3 bases, the J end lost 0 bases, and 18 bases lay between the germline ends. Germline loops: CDR1 SGHRS, CDR2 YFSETQ. The CDR3: CASSWGHPNRNQETQYF. In nucleotides, the CDR3 is TGCGCCAGCAGCTGGGGACACCCCAATAGGAACCAAGAGACCCAGTACTTC.

V usage is TRBV18 and J usage is TRBJ2-1; the D gene could be TRBD1 or TRBD2 (5 bases each). CDR1 is KGHSH, CDR2 LQKENI, per germline. This CDR3 has 15 amino acids. Trimming removed 3 bases at V and 2 bases at J, with 11 bases between. The CDR3 sequence: CASSPGWDPYNEQFF. The CDR3 region has the DNA TGTGCCAGCTCACCTGGCTGGGACCCCTACAATGAGCAGTTCTTC.

This clone was found a few times. V gene TRBV19 combines with J gene TRBJ1-1, with D unclear. Germline-derived CDR1 and CDR2 are LNHDA and SQIVND (reference sequence). V gave up 5 bases and J gave up 3 bases, with 16 bases separating them. This CDR3 is 15 amino acids long. CDR3 DNA sequence: TGTGCCAGTAGTGCGGGTAGGCTCGGCGACACTGAAGCTTTCTTT. Its translation: CASSAGRLGDTEAFF.

This CDR3 is CASSSWTGWGQNIQYF. CDR3 in DNA: TGTGCCAGCAGCTCCTGGACAGGGTGGGGGCAAAACATTCAGTACTTC. The rearrangement joins TRBV11-2 to TRBJ2-4; TRBD1 matches at 8 bases. Germline trimming cut 4 bases from V and 5 bases from J; bases unmatched to any gene: 10. The CDR3 runs to 16 residues. Per germline, CDR1 SGHAT and CDR2 FQNNGV. The full variable domain, in which reference TRBV11-2 and TRBJ2-4 provide the parts outside the CDR3, is EAGVAQSPRYKIIEKRQSVAFWCNPISGHATLYWYQQILGQGPKLLIQFQNNGVVDDSQLPKDRFSAERLKGVDSTLKIQPAKLEDSAVYLCASSSWTGWGQNIQYFGAGTRLSVL.

The chain employs TRBV10-2 and TRBJ2-3; 7 nucleotides align to TRBD1. Germline loops: CDR1 WSHSY, CDR2 SAAADI. CDR3 size: 13 residues. The junction had 5 bases not matched to a gene; V was cut back by 7 bases and J by 4 bases. CDR3 nucleotide sequence: TGCGCCAGCACTGGACAGGTTTCAGATACGCAGTATTTT. Translated, it gives CASTGQVSDTQYF.

The chain combines TRBV28 with TRBJ1-5; TRBD1 might be the D (5 bases). Deletions cut 4 bases from V and 6 bases from J, with 10 bases between. Germline V gene sequence: CDR1 MDHEN, CDR2 SYDVKM. The CDR3 is made up of 13 amino acids. The CDR3 nucleotides read TGTGCCAGCAGTTCGGGGGAGGGTCAGCCCCAGCATTTT. Residues: CASSSGEGQPQHF.

The chain recombines TRBV7-7 with TRBJ1-5, with D possibly matching TRBD1 (5 bases). Deletions cut 5 bases from V and 0 bases from J, with 14 bases between. CDR1 and CDR2 from the germline V gene are SSHAT and FNYEAQ (reference sequence). The CDR3 spans 16 residues. This CDR3 is CASSPGQFYSNQPQHF. The CDR3 coding sequence is TGTGCCAGCAGCCCGGGGCAGTTCTATAGCAATCAGCCCCAGCATTTT. The whole variable domain, filled in from reference TRBV7-7 and TRBJ1-5, reads GAGVSQSPRYKVTKRGQDVTLRCDPISSHATLYWYQQALGQGPEFLTYFNYEAQPDKSGLPSDRFSAERPEGSISTLTIQRTEQRDSAMYRCASSPGQFYSNQPQHFGDGTRLSIL.

This sequence joins TRBV7-8 and TRBJ2-2, with D unclear. The CDR3 runs to 15 residues. CDR1 SGHVS and CDR2 FQNEAQ come from the germline V gene. Trimming shortened V by 5 bases and J by 4 bases, and 14 bases separated the two germline ends. CDR3 sequence: CASSRNRPGTGELFF. For the CDR3, the DNA is TGTGCCAGCAGCCGAAATAGGCCGGGCACCGGGGAGCTGTTTTTT.

The chain has TRBV6-5 and TRBJ2-7; possibly TRBD2 for D (6 bases). Per the germline V gene, CDR1 is MNHEY and CDR2 is SVGAGI. This CDR3 is built from 16 residues. Trimming took off 4 bases at V and 0 bases at J, with 16 bases between the two ends. The CDR3 nucleotides are TGTGCCAGCAGTTTATCCGGGACTTATGGCTCCTACGAGCAGTACTTC. Protein product: CASSLSGTYGSYEQYF.

The V call is TRBV6-5, the J call TRBJ2-7, with D maybe TRBD2 (5 bases). The V end was cut by 5 bases, the J end by 0 bases, with 11 bases between. This CDR3 contains 14 residues. Germline values: CDR1 MNHEY, CDR2 SVGAGI. CDR3 loop: CASSTRTASYEQYF. The CDR3 bases are TGTGCCAGCAGTACTAGGACGGCCTCCTACGAGCAGTACTTC.